The 24 T cell receptor beta chains given below trace back to one sample, sequenced in a study of blood T cells in healthy people across ages. It was with a sample-barcoded 5' primer and a J-beta primer mix that a second PCR of about 7 to 12 cycles was run. MiXCR, run by TCRdb on the 5' RACE reads, gives a single entry per CDR3 protein. Of roughly 1,500,000 distinct CDR3 sequences in the sample, 30% to 35% were seen once. What was sequenced was blood. The receptor set was obtained from a woman younger than 45 in good health.

V is TRBV27 and J is TRBJ2-2, with 9 bases matching TRBD1. The CDR3 loop spans 14 amino acids. CDR1 and CDR2 from the germline V gene are MNHEY and SMNVEV (reference sequence). V shed 6 bases, J shed 3 bases, and the junction held 2 bases outside the gene matches. The CDR3 loop reads CASRRTGDTGELFF. In nucleotides, the CDR3 is TGTGCCAGCAGAAGGACAGGGGACACCGGGGAGCTGTTTTTT.

The chain joins TRBV6-2 or TRBV6-3 to TRBJ2-3; D remains unclear. This CDR3 contains 14 residues. Trimming took 3 bases from V and 3 from J, leaving 10 bases between them. CDR1 and CDR2 from the germline V gene are MNHEY and SVGEGT. The CDR3: CASSYSESTDTQYF. The CDR3 coding sequence is TGTGCCAGCAGTTATTCGGAGTCTACAGATACGCAGTATTTT.

The chain links TRBV4-1 to TRBJ2-7; TRBD1 might be the D (6 bases). Germline-derived CDR1 and CDR2 are MGHRA and YSYEKL. The CDR3 has 16 residues. The germline V and J ends were trimmed by 3 bases and 0 bases, with 15 bases remaining between them. CDR3 in amino acids: CASSHLWTAYSYEQYF. CDR3 DNA sequence: TGCGCCAGCAGCCACCTATGGACAGCTTACTCCTACGAGCAGTACTTC.

The rearrangement uses TRBV7-3 and TRBJ2-1, with 8 bases aligning to TRBD1. Per the germline V gene, CDR1 is SGHTA and CDR2 is FQGTGA. This CDR3 region has 15 residues. After removal of 4 bases from V and 8 bases from J, the junction contained 10 bases not matched to a gene. CDR3 nucleotides: TGTGCCAGCAGCTCCCAGGACAGGGAAGGAGATGAGCAGTTCTTC. Amino acids: CASSSQDREGDEQFF.

This chain connects TRBV25-1 to TRBJ2-5, with a tentative D call TRBD2 (6 bases). Trimming took 7 bases from V and 2 from J, leaving 14 bases between them. The CDR3 consists of 14 residues. CDR1 MGHDK and CDR2 SYGVNS come from the germline V gene. In DNA, the CDR3 is TGTGCCAGCACCCCAAGCGGGCTACAAGAGACCCAGTACTTC. It yields the protein CASTPSGLQETQYF.

This clonotype was seen a handful of times. The CDR3 sequence: CASSNGLVSGFYNEQFF. The CDR3 DNA reads as TGTGCCAGCAGCAACGGACTAGTTAGCGGGTTCTACAATGAGCAGTTCTTC. The rearrangement links TRBV7-3 to TRBJ2-1; 7 bases match TRBD2. From germline, CDR1 is SGHTA and CDR2 FQGTGA. This CDR3 has 17 residues. Trimming took 5 bases from V and 3 from J; bases not matched to a gene: 13.

This clonotype was seen a handful of times. The rearrangement links TRBV5-5 to TRBJ2-5, with a possible D match to TRBD2 (5 bases). With 4 bases removed from V and 0 bases from J, the gap between germline ends came to 13 bases. Germline V gene lookup returns CDR1 SGHKS and CDR2 YYEKEE (reference sequence). The CDR3 covers 15 residues. The CDR3 region is CASSPPGEYQETQYF. The CDR3 DNA is TGTGCCAGCAGCCCGCCCGGGGAGTACCAAGAGACCCAGTACTTC.

The V gene is TRBV20-1, the J gene TRBJ1-5; the D is unclear. The V end lost 4 bases, the J end lost 7 bases, and 14 bases lay between the germline ends. The CDR3 has 13 residues. Per germline, CDR1 DFQATT and CDR2 SNEGSKA (reference sequence). The CDR3 DNA reads as TGCAGTGCTATTGACCGGCCGGGGCAGCCCCAGCATTTT. Translated: CSAIDRPGQPQHF.

This clonotype has more than one count but fewer than ten. The V and J genes are TRBV7-9 and TRBJ2-1; no reliable D call. CDR1 is SEHNR and CDR2 is FQNEAQ in the germline V gene (reference sequence). CDR3 length equals 16 residues. V was cut by 1 base and J by 7 bases, with 17 bases left in between. The CDR3 nucleotides read TGTGCCAGCAGCTTAGAGCCTTTACACTCCGCAAATGAGCAGTTCTTC. Its protein is CASSLEPLHSANEQFF.

The table lists this clonotype with a few counts. CDR3 loop: CSARDRSGGTASFPYEQYF. CDR3 nucleotides: TGCAGTGCTAGGGACCGTTCAGGGGGAACAGCATCCTTTCCTTACGAGCAGTACTTC. The chain combines TRBV20-1 with TRBJ2-7, with 7 bases that match TRBD1. With V trimmed by 3 bases and J by 4 bases, 24 bases remained unmatched. This CDR3 spans 19 amino acids. CDR1 and CDR2 (germline): DFQATT, SNEGSKA (reference sequence).

The chain has TRBV19 and TRBJ1-5; 7 bases are a match to TRBD1. This CDR3 has 15 amino acids. With 8 bases clipped from V and 6 bases from J, the junction kept 13 bases outside the gene matches. Germline CDR1 reads LNHDA; CDR2 reads SQIVND (reference sequence). CDR3 sequence: CASQPGQRLGQPQHF. CDR3 bases: TGTGCCAGTCAACCGGGACAGAGGTTAGGTCAGCCCCAGCATTTT.

In DNA form, the CDR3 reads TGCGCCAGCAGCTTGGGGGTCAGTAGGTCAGTGGGACAACACGAGCAGTACTTC. This codes for CASSLGVSRSVGQHEQYF. The V gene is TRBV5-1, the J gene TRBJ2-7, with a weak D call TRBD1 (6 bases). Trimming shortened V by 0 bases and J by 5 bases, and 24 bases separated the two germline ends. The CDR3 consists of 18 residues. CDR1 is SGHRS, CDR2 YFSETQ, per germline.

The chain couples TRBV20-1 to TRBJ1-5; 10 bases align to TRBD1. Trimming at V came to 6 bases and at J to 4 bases, leaving 3 bases not matched to a gene. Germline CDR1 is DFQATT and CDR2 is SNEGSKA (reference sequence). This CDR3 region has 13 residues. In nucleotides, the CDR3 is TGCAGTGCCCAGGGACAGGGGAATCAGCCCCAGCATTTT. It yields the protein CSAQGQGNQPQHF.

This clonotype was counted only a few times. The chain uses TRBV3-1 and TRBJ2-7; D could derive from TRBD1 or TRBD2 (5 bases each). The V gene's germline CDR1 is LGHDT and CDR2 YNNKEL (reference sequence). CDR3 length equals 14 residues. Trimming removed 4 bases from V and 2 bases from J, with 12 bases in between. The CDR3 spells CASSPGPQTYEQYF. DNA of the CDR3: TGTGCCAGCAGCCCGGGACCACAAACCTACGAGCAGTACTTC.

The chain has TRBV7-3 and TRBJ1-1; 8 bases match TRBD1. This CDR3 contains 15 residues. Germline V gene lookup returns CDR1 SGHTA and CDR2 FQGTGA. With 5 bases clipped from V and 4 bases from J, the junction kept 9 bases outside the gene matches. CDR3 coding DNA: TGTGCCAGCAGCCCAAACCCGGGACAGGCCACTGAAGCTTTCTTT. Its translation is CASSPNPGQATEAFF.

The chain couples TRBV11-3 to TRBJ2-3; D may be TRBD1 (5 bases). The germline V gene has CDR1 SGHNT and CDR2 YENEEA. Trimming removed 7 bases from V and 2 bases from J, with 7 bases in between. This CDR3 region has 12 residues. CDR3 nucleotide sequence: TGTGCCAGCAAACAGGACACAGATACGCAGTATTTT. This encodes CASKQDTDTQYF.

The V gene is TRBV20-1, the J gene TRBJ2-5; no reliable D call. Germline V gene data show CDR1 as DFQATT and CDR2 as SNEGSKA (reference sequence). V shed 6 bases and J shed 0 bases, with 8 bases lying between them. This CDR3 is 12 amino acids long. The CDR3 is CSAKSYQETQYF. The CDR3 coding sequence is TGCAGTGCAAAGTCGTACCAAGAGACCCAGTACTTC.

The V gene is TRBV30, the J gene TRBJ2-4, with 7 bases aligning to TRBD2. The J call may be wrong; the DNA end is better matched by TRBJ2-7. This CDR3 comprises 15 residues. The germline CDR1 and CDR2 sequences are GTSNPN and SVGIG (reference sequence). CDR3 sequence (DNA): TGTGCCTGGAGTGTCGGGGGGTTGGGGGCCTACGAGCAGTACTTC. It yields the protein CAWSVGGLGAYEQYF.

The chain combines TRBV6-5 with TRBJ1-2, with 9 bases fitting TRBD1. CDR3 length: 16 amino acids. J gave up 0 bases and V 5 bases, and 7 bases lay outside the gene matches. The germline CDR1 and CDR2 sequences are MNHEY and SVGAGI. Here the CDR3 DNA reads TGTGCCAGCAGTCACGGACAGGGGACGACTAACTATGGCTACACCTTC. Encoded protein: CASSHGQGTTNYGYTF.

This chain joins TRBV5-5 and TRBJ1-6; TRBD1 agrees at 8 bases. Per the germline V gene, CDR1 is SGHKS and CDR2 is YYEKEE (reference sequence). The CDR3 has 16 residues. J lost 9 bases, V lost 2 bases, and 10 bases had no gene match. The CDR3 DNA sequence: TGTGCCAGCAGCTTAAATTCCGGGACAGGAGTTTCACCCCTCCACTTT. Translating it yields CASSLNSGTGVSPLHF.

This rearrangement joins TRBV29-1 to TRBJ2-7; D is undetermined. In germline, CDR1 is SQVTM, CDR2 ANQGSEA. V lost 4 bases to trimming and J lost 5 bases, with 18 bases between them. CDR3 length: 14 amino acids. The chain's CDR3 is CSVVVENTRDEQYF. CDR3 in DNA: TGCAGCGTTGTGGTGGAAAATACACGGGACGAGCAGTACTTC.

The sample holds one count of this clonotype. This chain joins TRBV7-7 and TRBJ2-3; 12 nucleotides line up with TRBD1. Germline lookup yields CDR1 SSHAT and CDR2 FNYEAQ (reference sequence). CDR3 length equals 15 residues. V gave up 5 bases and J gave up 5 bases; unmatched junction bases: 5. The CDR3 region has the DNA TGTGCCAGCAGCATGGGACAGGGGGCCGGAGATACGCAGTATTTT. This encodes CASSMGQGAGDTQYF.

This clonotype was picked up a small number of times. This chain joins TRBV20-1 and TRBJ2-3, with a tentative D call TRBD1 (6 bases). This CDR3 spans 15 amino acids. The V gene lost 2 bases and the J gene lost 1 base, with 13 bases spanning the gap. Looked up from germline, CDR1 is DFQATT and CDR2 is SNEGSKA (reference sequence). The CDR3: CSARPRTVGTDTQYF. As DNA, the CDR3 is TGCAGTGCTAGACCAAGGACAGTCGGCACAGATACGCAGTATTTT.

The chain recombines TRBV7-8 with TRBJ2-7, with a tentative D call TRBD2 (7 bases). CDR1 is SGHVS and CDR2 is FQNEAQ in the germline V gene. The CDR3 is 20 residues long. Trimming took 6 bases from V and 2 from J, leaving 32 bases between them. The CDR3 region has the DNA TGTGCCAGCAGAAGTACCTGGGGGGGACAAGGGCGACTGAACCCCTACGAGCAGTACTTC. It translates to CASRSTWGGQGRLNPYEQYF.